The source of this TCR beta chain is a study of identical twins. Healthy Caucasian individuals made up all the donors. CDR1 DFQATT and CDR2 SNEGSKA come from the germline V gene (reference sequence). The length of the CDR3 is 16 residues. V shed 3 bases and J 7 bases; nucleotides not matched to a gene: 10. This clonotype appeared a few times. Using its own MiXCR run on the 5' RACE reads, TCRdb lists one record per CDR3 protein. There are about 810,000 distinct CDR3 sequences in the sample; approximately 13% occur only once, and 1.5% to 2% lies in the top ten. These sequences were also reported in another study, on yellow fever vaccine responses in identical twins.

This receptor was taken from a woman in her late teens or twenties in good health. The sample was PBMCs. The V and J genes are TRBV20-1 and TRBJ2-1; 12 bases are shared with TRBD2. CDR3 nucleotides: TGCAGTGCTAGCAACGTGGCTAGCGGGAGGGGAAATGAGCAGTTCTTC. Translation gives CSASNVASGRGNEQFF.